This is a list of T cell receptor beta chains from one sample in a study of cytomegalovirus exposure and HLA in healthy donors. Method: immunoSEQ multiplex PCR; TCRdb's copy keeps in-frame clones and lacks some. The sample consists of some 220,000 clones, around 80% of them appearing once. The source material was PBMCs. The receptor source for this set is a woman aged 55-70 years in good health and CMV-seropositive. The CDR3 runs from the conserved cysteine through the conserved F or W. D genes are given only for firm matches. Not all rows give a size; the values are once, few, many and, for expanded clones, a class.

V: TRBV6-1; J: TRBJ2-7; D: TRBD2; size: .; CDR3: CASSERGGRPSYEQYF; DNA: TGTGCCAGCAGTGAAAGGGGAGGGAGGCCCTCCTACGAGCAGTACTTC
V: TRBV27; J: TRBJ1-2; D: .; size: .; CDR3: CASSPRGVSGYTF; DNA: TGTGCCAGCAGCCCCCGGGGGGTCTCTGGCTACACCTTC
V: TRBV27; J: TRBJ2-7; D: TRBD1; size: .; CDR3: CASSLGTGAYEQYF; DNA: TGTGCCAGCAGTTTGGGGACAGGGGCTTACGAGCAGTACTTC
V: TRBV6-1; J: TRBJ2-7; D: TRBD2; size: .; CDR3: CASRPLAGGSYEQYF; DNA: TGTGCCAGCAGGCCTCTAGCGGGAGGCTCCTACGAGCAGTACTTC
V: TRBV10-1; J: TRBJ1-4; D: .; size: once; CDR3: CASSESGRGKLFF; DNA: TGCGCCAGCAGTGAGTCTGGCCGGGGAAAACTGTTTTTT
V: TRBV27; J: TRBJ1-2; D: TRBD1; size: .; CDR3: CASSGDRGDNYGYTF; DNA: TGTGCCAGCAGTGGGGACAGGGGGGATAACTATGGCTACACCTTC
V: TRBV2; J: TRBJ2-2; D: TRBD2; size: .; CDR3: CASSQGLADTGELFF; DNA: TGTGCCAGCAGTCAGGGACTAGCGGACACCGGGGAGCTGTTTTTT
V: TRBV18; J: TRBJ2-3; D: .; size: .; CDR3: CASSPLPGVGTDTQYF; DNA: TGTGCCAGCTCACCTCTTCCAGGTGTGGGCACAGATACGCAGTATTTT
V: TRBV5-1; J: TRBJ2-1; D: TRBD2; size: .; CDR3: CASSLSGGTYNEQFF; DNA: TGCGCCAGCAGCTTGTCGGGGGGTACCTACAATGAGCAGTTCTTC
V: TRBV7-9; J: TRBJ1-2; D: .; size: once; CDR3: CASSLDVVVQGGYTF; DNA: TGTGCCAGCAGTTTAGACGTAGTAGTCCAGGGTGGCTACACCTTC
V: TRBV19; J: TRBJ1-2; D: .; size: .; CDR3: CASIGRGLYGYTF; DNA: TGTGCCAGTATCGGCCGGGGACTCTATGGCTACACCTTC
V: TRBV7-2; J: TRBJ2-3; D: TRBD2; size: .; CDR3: CASSLQGGRADTQYF; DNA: TGTGCCAGCAGCTTACAGGGCGGGAGGGCAGATACGCAGTATTTT
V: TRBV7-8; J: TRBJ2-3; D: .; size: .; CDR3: CASSLYGADTQYF; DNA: TGTGCCAGCAGTCTGTACGGGGCAGATACGCAGTATTTT
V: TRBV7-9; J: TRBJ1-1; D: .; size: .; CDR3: CASSPTGRGSGTEAFF; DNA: TGTGCCAGCAGCCCTACGGGGCGGGGCTCGGGCACTGAAGCTTTCTTT
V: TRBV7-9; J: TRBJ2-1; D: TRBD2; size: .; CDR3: CASSHSGLAGDNEQFF; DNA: TGTGCCAGCAGCCATTCAGGTCTAGCGGGCGACAATGAGCAGTTCTTC
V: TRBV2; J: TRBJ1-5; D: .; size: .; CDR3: CASRAGLSNQPQHF; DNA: TGTGCCAGCAGAGCTGGACTCTCGAATCAGCCCCAGCATTTT
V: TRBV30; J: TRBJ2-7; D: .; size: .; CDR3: CAWGRGRQYF; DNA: TGTGCCTGGGGGAGGGGGAGACAGTACTTC
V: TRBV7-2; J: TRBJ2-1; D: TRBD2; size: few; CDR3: CASSPTSEAYNEQFF; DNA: TGTGCCAGCAGTCCTACTAGCGAGGCCTACAATGAGCAGTTCTTC
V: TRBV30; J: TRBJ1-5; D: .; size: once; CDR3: CAWGQGGQPQHF; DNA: TGTGCCTGGGGGCAGGGTGGGCAGCCCCAGCATTTT
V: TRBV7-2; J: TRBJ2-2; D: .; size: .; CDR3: CASSFRTANTGELFF; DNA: TGTGCCAGCAGCTTTAGGACAGCGAACACCGGGGAGCTGTTTTTT
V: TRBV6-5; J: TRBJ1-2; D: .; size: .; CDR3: CASSRGAGFGYTF; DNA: TGTGCCAGCAGCCGGGGGGCGGGGTTTGGCTACACCTTC
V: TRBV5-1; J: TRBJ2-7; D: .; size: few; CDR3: CASSSAFGSSYEQYF; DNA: TGCGCCAGCAGCTCCGCTTTCGGGTCCTCCTACGAGCAGTACTTC
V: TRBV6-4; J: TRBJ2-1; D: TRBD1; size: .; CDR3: CASSDSHRGWNEQFF; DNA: TGTGCCAGCAGTGACTCGCACAGGGGATGGAATGAGCAGTTCTTC
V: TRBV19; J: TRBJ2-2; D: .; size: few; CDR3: CASSPFPGELFF; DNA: TGTGCCAGTAGCCCTTTCCCGGGGGAGCTGTTTTTT
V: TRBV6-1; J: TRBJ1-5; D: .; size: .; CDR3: CASRSYSNQPQHF; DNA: TGTGCCAGCAGGAGTTATAGCAATCAGCCCCAGCATTTT
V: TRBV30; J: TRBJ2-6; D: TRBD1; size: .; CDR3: CAWDRGSGANVLTF; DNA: TGTGCCTGGGACAGGGGGTCTGGGGCCAACGTCCTGACTTTC
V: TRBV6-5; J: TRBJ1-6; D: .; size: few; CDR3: CASSERDKPLHF; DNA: TGTGCCAGCAGTGAAAGGGACAAACCCCTCCACTTT
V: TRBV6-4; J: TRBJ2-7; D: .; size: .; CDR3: CASRPRVYEQYF; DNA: TGTGCCAGCAGACCCAGGGTGTACGAGCAGTACTTC
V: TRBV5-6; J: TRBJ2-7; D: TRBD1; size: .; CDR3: CASRPGTGVGEQYF; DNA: TGTGCCAGCAGGCCCGGGACAGGGGTAGGCGAGCAGTACTTC
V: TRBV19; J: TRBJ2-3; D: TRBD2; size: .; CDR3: CASSIPSGSPDTQYF; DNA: TGTGCCAGTAGTATCCCTAGCGGGAGTCCAGATACGCAGTATTTT
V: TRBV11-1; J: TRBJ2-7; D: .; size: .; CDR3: CASSWAGGYEQYF; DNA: TGTGCCAGCAGCTGGGCAGGTGGGTACGAGCAGTACTTC
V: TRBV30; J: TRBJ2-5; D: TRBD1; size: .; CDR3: CAWRQGQGRAETQYF; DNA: TGTGCCTGGAGACAAGGACAGGGGAGGGCAGAGACCCAGTACTTC
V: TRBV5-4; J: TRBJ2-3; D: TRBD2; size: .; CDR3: CASSTSGIRSTDTQYF; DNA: TGTGCCAGTTCGACTAGCGGGATAAGGAGCACAGATACGCAGTATTTT
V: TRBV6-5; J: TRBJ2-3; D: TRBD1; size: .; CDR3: CASSYRTGTDTQYF; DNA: TGTGCCAGCAGTTACCGGACAGGGACAGATACGCAGTATTTT
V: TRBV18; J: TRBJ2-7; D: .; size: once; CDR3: CASSPSSGLGSYEQYF; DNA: TGTGCCAGCTCACCATCGTCCGGACTCGGCTCCTACGAGCAGTACTTC
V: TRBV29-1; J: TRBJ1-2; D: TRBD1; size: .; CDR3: CSVFGTGVYGYTF; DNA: TGCAGCGTTTTTGGGACAGGGGTCTATGGCTACACCTTC
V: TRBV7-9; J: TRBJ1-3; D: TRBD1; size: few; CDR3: CASSLATGGPGNTIYF; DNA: TGTGCCAGCAGCTTAGCAACAGGGGGCCCTGGAAACACCATATATTTT
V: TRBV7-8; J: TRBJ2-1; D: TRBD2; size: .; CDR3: CASSTSGGNEQFF; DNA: TGTGCCAGCAGCACTAGCGGGGGCAATGAGCAGTTCTTC
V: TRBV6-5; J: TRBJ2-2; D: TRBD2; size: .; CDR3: CASSELAANTGELFF; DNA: TGTGCCAGTTCCGAGCTAGCGGCAAACACCGGGGAGCTGTTTTTT
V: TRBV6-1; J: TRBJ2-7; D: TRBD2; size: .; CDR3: CASTRTSGDSYEQYF; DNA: TGTGCCAGCACCAGGACTAGCGGGGACTCCTACGAGCAGTACTTC
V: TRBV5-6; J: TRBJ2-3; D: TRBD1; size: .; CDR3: CASSSIKGTVPTDTQYF; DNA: TGTGCCAGCAGCTCAATAAAAGGGACAGTCCCTACAGATACGCAGTATTTT